The text below deals with one T cell receptor beta chain. The data were taken from a study of T cells in Graves' hyperthyroidism and ophthalmopathy. The cohort's ophthalmopathy patients, a group with duration under 3 months, had a Clinical Activity Score of at least 3 and a NOSPECS grade of at least 4. Amplified TCR beta CDR3 regions derived from RNA transcripts. A first-round RT-PCR of the TCR CDR3 used the HTBI primer set. TCRdb reprocessed the multiplex PCR reads with MiXCR, giving one entry per CDR3 protein. The repertoire includes 530,000 or so distinct CDR3 sequences, over 15% of them detected once, and 17% sits in the top ten. This CDR3 comprises 14 residues. Trimming shortened V by 2 bases and J by 2 bases, and 9 bases separated the two germline ends. Germline CDR1 reads MNHNS; CDR2 reads SASEGT.

Sample: blood. The chain uses TRBV6-1 and TRBJ1-2; D unclear. The TCR originated in a woman aged 18-29 years with Graves' ophthalmopathy. Written as DNA, the CDR3 is TGTGCCAGCAGTGAAAGAGGACGGAACTATGGCTACACCTTC. Translating gives CASSERGRNYGYTF.